This TCR beta chain was identified in a study of technical replicates of blood from a handful of donors. Sequencing was performed with immunoSEQ multiplex PCR; in TCRdb, only in-frame clones are kept and a portion is missing. The sample has about 49,000 clones; about 94% are singletons. This CDR3 is 13 amino acids long. Germline V gives CDR1 SGHTA, CDR2 FQGNSA. Trimming cost V 2 bases and J 3 bases; bases outside gene matches: 0. This sequence originates from a human donor in good health. Some clones in this sample may be carry-over from other donors' samples. The sequenced sample consisted of PBMCs. This chain joins TRBV7-2 and TRBJ1-2; 7 bases are a match to TRBD1. The CDR3, as DNA: TGTGCCAGCAGCTTAACAGGGGACTATGGCTACACCTTC. The encoded protein is CASSLTGDYGYTF.